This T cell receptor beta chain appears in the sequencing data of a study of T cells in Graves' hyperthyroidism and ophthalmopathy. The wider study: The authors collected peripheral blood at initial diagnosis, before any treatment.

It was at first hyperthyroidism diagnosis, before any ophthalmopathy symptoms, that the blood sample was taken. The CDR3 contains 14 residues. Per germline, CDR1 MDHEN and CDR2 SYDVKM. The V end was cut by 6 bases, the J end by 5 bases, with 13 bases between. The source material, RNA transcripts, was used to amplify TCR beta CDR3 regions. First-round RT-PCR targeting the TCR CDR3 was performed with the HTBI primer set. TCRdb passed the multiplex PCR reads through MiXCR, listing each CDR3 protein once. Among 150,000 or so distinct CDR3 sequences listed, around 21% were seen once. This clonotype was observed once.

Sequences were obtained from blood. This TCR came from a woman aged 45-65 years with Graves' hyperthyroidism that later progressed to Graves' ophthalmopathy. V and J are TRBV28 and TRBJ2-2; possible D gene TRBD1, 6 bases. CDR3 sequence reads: CASRGGTGTGELFF. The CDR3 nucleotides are TGTGCCAGCAGAGGGGGTACGGGAACCGGGGAGCTGTTTTTT.